One and the same sample provided the 31 T cell receptor beta chains below, sequenced in a study of tumor T cells in aggressive B-cell lymphoma. Sequencing used immunoSEQ multiplex PCR; TCRdb keeps in-frame clones, though not all of them. The table has about 1,800 clones, approximately 86% seen once. The sample consisted of tumor tissue. The receptors originated from an adult with diffuse large B cell lymphoma.

This clone was counted a few times. The chain uses TRBV6-5 and TRBJ2-1; TRBD2 aligns across 7 bases. J gave up 1 base and V 5 bases, and 2 bases lay outside the gene matches. The CDR3 extends over 14 amino acids. The germline CDR1 and CDR2 sequences are MNHEY and SVGAGI. CDR3 in amino acids: CASSREGSYNEQFF. In nucleotides, the CDR3 is TGTGCCAGCAGTAGGGAGGGGTCCTACAATGAGCAGTTCTTC.

The J gene is TRBJ1-6, the V gene TRBV5-4; 8 bases fit TRBD1. Germline CDR1 SGHNT, CDR2 YYREEE (reference sequence). This CDR3 spans 15 amino acids. Trimming removed 0 bases from V and 8 bases from J; junction bases left unmatched: 4. The CDR3 region is CASSLGQGSYSPLHF. CDR3 nucleotide sequence: TGTGCCAGCAGCTTGGGACAGGGGTCGTATTCACCCCTCCACTTT.

Written as DNA, the CDR3 is TGTGCCAGCAGCTTAGCGCCAGTCAATCAGCCCCAGCATTTT. Amino acids: CASSLAPVNQPQHF. The chain combines TRBV7-2 with TRBJ1-5; D gene ambiguous. V gave up 0 bases and J gave up 3 bases, with 6 bases separating them. Germline CDR1 and CDR2: SGHTA and FQGNSA. CDR3 length: 14 residues.

The V and J genes are TRBV28 and TRBJ1-2; the D is unclear. Germline V gives CDR1 MDHEN, CDR2 SYDVKM. The CDR3 covers 11 residues. Trimming took off 8 bases at V and 3 bases at J, with 7 bases between the two ends. The CDR3 sequence: CASREDYGYTF. For the CDR3, the DNA is TGTGCCAGCCGGGAGGACTATGGCTACACCTTC.

The gene calls are TRBV18 and TRBJ1-1; D might be TRBD1 (5 bases). Trimming shortened V by 2 bases and J by 3 bases, and 13 bases separated the two germline ends. There are 15 residues in the CDR3. Germline-derived CDR1 and CDR2 are KGHSH and LQKENI. This CDR3 is CASSPSSWGYTEAFF. CDR3 sequence (DNA): TGTGCCAGCTCACCATCATCATGGGGCTACACTGAAGCTTTCTTT.

The chain joins TRBV2 to TRBJ1-2; TRBD1 matches 7 bases. Germline V gene lookup returns CDR1 SNHLY and CDR2 FYNNEI. Trimming took 3 bases from V and 11 from J; bases not matched to a gene: 6. The CDR3 contains 12 residues. The CDR3 bases are TGTGCCAGCAGTGATTTTAGGGGGCGGTACACCTTC. Amino acids: CASSDFRGRYTF.

The gene calls are TRBV6-1 and TRBJ2-7, with a possible D match to TRBD1 (6 bases). Germline assignment: CDR1 MNHNS and CDR2 SASEGT. V was trimmed by 6 bases and J by 3 bases, leaving 12 bases between them. The CDR3 extends over 13 amino acids. This chain's CDR3 is CASSQTGSYEQYF. The CDR3 DNA reads as TGTGCCAGCAGCCAAACAGGGAGCTACGAGCAGTACTTC.

The CDR3 is CASSPQGGPTEAFF. As DNA, the CDR3 is TGCGCCAGCAGCCCGCAGGGAGGGCCCACTGAAGCTTTCTTT. The chain combines TRBV5-1 with TRBJ1-1, with D perhaps matching TRBD1 (5 bases). The CDR3 contains 14 residues. V was trimmed by 4 bases and J by 4 bases, leaving 14 bases between them. Germline values: CDR1 SGHRS, CDR2 YFSETQ. Looking up the rest from reference TRBV5-1 and TRBJ1-1 gives the full variable domain: KAGVTQTPRYLIKTRGQQVTLSCSPISGHRSVSWYQQTPGQGLQFLFEYFSETQRNKGNFPGRFSGRQFSNSRSEMNVSTLELGDSALYLCASSPQGGPTEAFFGQGTRLTVV.

The chain has TRBV7-2 and TRBJ2-7, with TRBD1 identical over 9 bases. From germline, CDR1 is SGHTA and CDR2 FQGNSA. V lost 2 bases, J lost 7 bases, and 9 bases stayed unmatched. The CDR3 loop spans 15 amino acids. This CDR3 reads CASSLSGTGSLEQYF. The CDR3 nucleotides read TGTGCCAGCAGCTTATCCGGGACAGGGTCGTTGGAGCAGTACTTC. Full variable domain (remainder filled in from reference TRBV7-2 and TRBJ2-7): GAGVSQSPSNKVTEKGKDVELRCDPISGHTALYWYRQSLGQGLEFLIYFQGNSAPDKSGLPSDRFSAERTGGSVSTLTIQRTQQEDSAVYLCASSLSGTGSLEQYFGPGTRLTVT.

This clone has just a few counts. J is TRBJ1-3 and V is TRBV6-6; D unresolved. CDR3 size: 14 residues. The germline V and J ends were trimmed by 5 bases and 3 bases, with 11 bases remaining between them. Germline V gene data show CDR1 as MNHNY and CDR2 as SVGAGI (reference sequence). This CDR3 is CASSGQTLGNTIYF. The CDR3 DNA sequence: TGTGCCAGCAGTGGGCAAACCCTTGGAAACACCATATATTTT.

The chain links TRBV6-6 to TRBJ1-5; D not resolved. Trimming cost V 6 bases and J 7 bases, with 7 bases left between them. The length of the CDR3 is 11 residues. Germline loops: CDR1 MNHNY, CDR2 SVGAGI (reference sequence). CDR3 in DNA: TGTGCCAGCAGACGAGAACAGCCCCAGCATTTT. It translates to CASRREQPQHF.

The chain joins TRBV11-2 to TRBJ1-5; D unresolved. Germline V gene data show CDR1 as SGHAT and CDR2 as FQNNGV. Trimming cost V 1 base and J 3 bases, with 4 bases left between them. This CDR3 has 13 residues. DNA of the CDR3: TGTGCCAGCAGCTTAGTTAACAATCAGCCCCAGCATTTT. The encoded protein is CASSLVNNQPQHF.

V is TRBV2 and J is TRBJ1-5; no clear D gene. CDR3 size: 13 residues. V was cut by 7 bases and J by 2 bases, with 9 bases left in between. Per germline, CDR1 SNHLY and CDR2 FYNNEI. The CDR3, as DNA: TGTGCCAGCACCCAAGCGCGCAATCAGCCCCAGCATTTT. Protein sequence: CASTQARNQPQHF. Complete variable domain (other parts from reference TRBV2 and TRBJ1-5): EPEVTQTPSHQVTQMGQEVILRCVPISNHLYFYWYRQILGQKVEFLVSFYNNEISEKSEIFDDQFSVERPDGSNFTLKIRSTKLEDSAMYFCASTQARNQPQHFGDGTRLSIL.

The J gene is TRBJ1-3, the V gene TRBV11-2, with D possibly matching TRBD1 (6 bases). Trimming took 7 bases from V and 0 from J, leaving 19 bases between them. In germline, CDR1 is SGHAT, CDR2 FQNNGV. The CDR3 has 17 residues. CDR3 loop: CASTIGVGHNSGNTIYF. The CDR3 bases are TGTGCCAGCACTATTGGAGTGGGACACAACTCTGGAAACACCATATATTTT.

As concerns this clone: A much more abundant neighbour one base away suggests this may be a read error. In nucleotides, the CDR3 is TGTGCCACCAGCAGAGATTACAGGGCTGAGACCCAGTACTTC. Translated: CATSRDYRAETQYF. The chain combines TRBV15 with TRBJ2-5; D may be TRBD1 (6 bases). This CDR3 is 14 amino acids long. The V and J ends lost 0 bases and 5 bases respectively, with 10 bases between them. Germline-derived CDR1 and CDR2 are LNHNV and YYDKDF (reference sequence).

CDR3 DNA sequence: TGTGCCAGCAGCGGAAAGACCACACCAGAAGGGACAAGGGACGTTACTGAAGCTTTCTTT. Translated, it gives CASSGKTTPEGTRDVTEAFF. The rearrangement uses TRBV9 and TRBJ1-1; perhaps TRBD1 as D (6 bases). The germline gives CDR1 SGDLS, CDR2 YYNGEE. The V end was cut by 3 bases, the J end by 5 bases, with 32 bases between. The CDR3 consists of 20 residues.

J is TRBJ1-1 and V is TRBV15; no clear D gene. V dropped 5 bases and J dropped 1 base, with 2 bases sitting between them. CDR3 length equals 11 residues. Germline lookup yields CDR1 LNHNV and CDR2 YYDKDF (reference sequence). CDR3 loop: CATSRNTEAFF. Written as DNA, the CDR3 is TGTGCCACCAGCCGGAACACTGAAGCTTTCTTT.

The chain has TRBV7-9 and TRBJ2-7, with a weak D call TRBD2 (5 bases). V lost 1 base, J lost 4 bases, and 8 bases lay in between. This CDR3 comprises 13 residues. Per germline, CDR1 SEHNR and CDR2 FQNEAQ (reference sequence). The CDR3 loop reads CASSLVRGYEQYF. CDR3 bases: TGTGCCAGCAGCTTAGTACGGGGTTACGAGCAGTACTTC.

The chain has TRBV28 and TRBJ2-2, with 8 bases identical to TRBD2. J lost 6 bases, V lost 5 bases, and 11 bases had no gene match. Germline loops: CDR1 MDHEN, CDR2 SYDVKM. This CDR3 contains 16 residues. As DNA, the CDR3 is TGTGCCAGCAGTCCCCGGAGGAGCGGGAGACCCGGGGAGCTGTTTTTT. This gives the protein CASSPRRSGRPGELFF.

The gene calls are TRBV7-9 and TRBJ1-4; D unclear. This CDR3 region has 12 residues. The V end was cut by 5 bases, the J end by 8 bases, with 9 bases between. The germline V gene encodes CDR1 SEHNR and CDR2 FQNEAQ (reference sequence). CDR3 sequence: CASSPAGEKLFF. The CDR3 nucleotides read TGTGCCAGCAGCCCCGCGGGAGAAAAACTGTTTTTT.

CDR3: CASTNTYGYEQYF. The CDR3 region has the DNA TGTGCCAGCACGAATACGTACGGCTACGAGCAGTACTTC. The V call is TRBV2, the J call TRBJ2-7, with D uncertain. Germline V gene data show CDR1 as SNHLY and CDR2 as FYNNEI. There are 13 residues in the CDR3. V lost 7 bases, J lost 3 bases, and 13 bases lay in between.

The chain links TRBV5-1 to TRBJ1-3, with D unclear. Trimming left V 0 bases short and J 0 bases short, with 7 bases between. This CDR3 region has 15 residues. Germline V gene sequence: CDR1 SGHRS, CDR2 YFSETQ. Written as DNA, the CDR3 is TGCGCCAGCAGCTTGGGCCCCGGCTCTGGAAACACCATATATTTT. Its protein product is CASSLGPGSGNTIYF.

The chain has TRBV18 and TRBJ2-2; D gene unclear. The V end lost 3 bases, the J end lost 4 bases, and 9 bases lay between the germline ends. The CDR3 is made up of 14 amino acids. Germline V gene lookup returns CDR1 KGHSH and CDR2 LQKENI. The CDR3 bases are TGTGCCAGCTCACCCCTACTCACCACCGGGGAGCTGTTTTTT. This codes for CASSPLLTTGELFF.

The chain combines TRBV10-3 with TRBJ2-2, with D possibly being TRBD1 (5 bases). V lost 6 bases and J 6 bases, leaving 11 bases between the germline ends. This CDR3 comprises 13 residues. Germline CDR1 and CDR2: ENHRY and SYGVKD. The chain's CDR3 is CAIRSGLPGELFF. CDR3 bases: TGTGCCATCAGATCAGGGTTACCCGGGGAGCTGTTTTTT.

The CDR3 DNA is TGCAGCGGCCGCCAGGGGCAGAACACTGAAGCTTTCTTT. Protein sequence: CSGRQGQNTEAFF. This chain links TRBV29-1 with TRBJ1-1; the D gene is possibly TRBD1 (6 bases). This CDR3 region has 13 residues. Germline assignment: CDR1 SQVTM and CDR2 ANQGSEA. Trimming cost V 7 bases and J 1 base, with 13 bases left between them. The full variable domain, its missing parts supplied by reference TRBV29-1 and TRBJ1-1, is SAVISQKPSRDICQRGTSLTIQCQVDSQVTMMFWYRQQPGQSLTLIATANQGSEATYESGFVIDKFPISRPNLTFSTLTVSNMSPEDSSIYLCSGRQGQNTEAFFGQGTRLTVV.

V usage is TRBV7-3 and J usage is TRBJ2-3, with D perhaps matching TRBD2 (6 bases). Between the trimmed V and J ends, which lost 4 bases and 6 bases, there was a span of 17 bases. Germline-derived CDR1 and CDR2 are SGHTA and FQGTGA. The CDR3 totals 15 residues. The CDR3 loop is CASSSRPSVEDTQYF. The CDR3 bases are TGTGCCAGCAGCTCTAGACCTAGCGTCGAGGATACGCAGTATTTT.

The chain has TRBV29-1 and TRBJ2-1; TRBD2 matches 11 bases. The V segment lost 7 bases and the J segment 9 bases; nucleotides outside the gene matches: 11. CDR3 length: 14 residues. Germline V CDR1 and CDR2: SQVTM, ANQGSEA. The CDR3: CSALTSGSDGEQFF. The CDR3 DNA follows: TGCAGCGCCCTAACTAGCGGGAGTGACGGTGAGCAGTTCTTC.

V is TRBV7-2 and J is TRBJ2-1, with D possibly matching TRBD1 (5 bases). This CDR3 is 13 amino acids long. Trimming shortened V by 5 bases and J by 3 bases, and 8 bases separated the two germline ends. Germline lookup yields CDR1 SGHTA and CDR2 FQGNSA. DNA of the CDR3: TGTGCCAGCAGCCCCGACAGCTACAATGAGCAGTTCTTC. This codes for CASSPDSYNEQFF.

The chain uses TRBV10-3 and TRBJ2-2; perhaps TRBD1 as D (6 bases). The CDR3 is made up of 18 amino acids. Germline V gives CDR1 ENHRY, CDR2 SYGVKD. Trimming shortened V by 5 bases and J by 3 bases, and 22 bases separated the two germline ends. The CDR3 here is CAISRMSQGRGDTGELFF. CDR3 nucleotides: TGTGCCATCAGTCGAATGAGTCAGGGCAGGGGAGACACCGGGGAGCTGTTTTTT.

This chain connects TRBV5-1 to TRBJ2-7, with a weak D call TRBD1 (6 bases). Germline values: CDR1 SGHRS, CDR2 YFSETQ. The V and J ends lost 7 bases and 5 bases respectively, with 19 bases between them. CDR3 size: 14 residues. CDR3 DNA: TGCGCCAGCGCAGTCGGGACATCTTCCAACGAGCAGTACTTC. Its protein is CASAVGTSSNEQYF.

J is TRBJ2-5 and V is TRBV7-2, with TRBD1 as a possible D gene (6 bases). The J call may be incorrect, as the DNA end agrees better with TRBJ2-7. CDR1 is SGHTA, CDR2 FQGNSA, per germline. This CDR3 has 14 residues. The CDR3 DNA follows: TGTGCCAGCAGCTTAGATCAGGGGACCTACGAGCAGTACTTC. Protein: CASSLDQGTYEQYF.